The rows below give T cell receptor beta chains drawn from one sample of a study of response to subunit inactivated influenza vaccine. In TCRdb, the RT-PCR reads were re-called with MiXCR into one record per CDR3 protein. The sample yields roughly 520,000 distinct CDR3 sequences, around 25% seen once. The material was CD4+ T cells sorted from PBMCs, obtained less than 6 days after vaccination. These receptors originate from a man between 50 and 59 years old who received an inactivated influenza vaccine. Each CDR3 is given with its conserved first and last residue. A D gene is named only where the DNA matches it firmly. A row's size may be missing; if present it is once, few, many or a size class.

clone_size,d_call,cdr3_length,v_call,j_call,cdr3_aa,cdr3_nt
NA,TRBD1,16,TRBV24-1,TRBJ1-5,CATSDAGQGITQPQHF,TGTGCCACCAGTGATGCGGGACAGGGTATCACTCAGCCCCAGCATTTT
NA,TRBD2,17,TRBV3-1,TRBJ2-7,CASRQTGLAGRIGEQYF,TGTGCCAGCAGACAAACGGGACTAGCGGGAAGAATAGGGGAGCAGTACTTC
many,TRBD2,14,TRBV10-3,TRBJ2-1,CAISVGGGDNEQFF,TGTGCCATCAGTGTCGGGGGGGGTGACAATGAGCAGTTCTTC
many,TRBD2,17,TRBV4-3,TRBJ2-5,CASSQDRASGGFGTQYF,TGCGCCAGCAGCCAAGATCGGGCTAGCGGGGGTTTTGGGACCCAGTACTTC
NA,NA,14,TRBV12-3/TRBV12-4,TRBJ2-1,CASSPLRDRNEQFF,TGTGCCAGCAGCCCACTCCGTGACAGAAATGAGCAGTTCTTC
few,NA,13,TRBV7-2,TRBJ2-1,CASSLARTAEQFF,TGTGCCAGCAGCTTAGCCCGAACGGCCGAGCAGTTCTTC
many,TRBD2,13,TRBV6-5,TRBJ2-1,CASSRGGYNEQFF,TGTGCCAGCAGTCGCGGGGGGTACAATGAGCAGTTCTTC
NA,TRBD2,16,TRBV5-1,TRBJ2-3,CASSWGLAGETDTQYF,TGCGCCAGCAGCTGGGGACTAGCGGGAGAGACAGATACGCAGTATTTT
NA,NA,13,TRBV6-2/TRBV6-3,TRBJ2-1,CATRDNSYNEQFF,TGTGCCACAAGAGACAACTCCTACAATGAGCAGTTCTTC
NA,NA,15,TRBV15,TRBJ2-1,CATSRDVGRYNEQFF,TGTGCCACCAGCAGAGATGTGGGAAGGTACAATGAGCAGTTCTTC
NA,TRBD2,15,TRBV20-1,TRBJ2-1,CSARDPGGRANEQFF,TGCAGTGCTAGAGATCCTGGCGGGAGGGCCAATGAGCAGTTCTTC
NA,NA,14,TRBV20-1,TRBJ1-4,CSAQAGRSNEKLFF,TGCAGTGCCCAGGCCGGAAGGAGTAATGAAAAACTGTTTTTT
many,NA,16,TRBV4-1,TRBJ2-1,CASSQDVGNSYNEQFF,TGCGCCAGCAGCCAAGACGTTGGAAACAGTTACAATGAGCAGTTCTTC
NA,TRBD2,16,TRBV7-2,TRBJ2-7,CASSEGLAGGSYEQYF,TGTGCCAGCAGCGAGGGACTAGCGGGAGGTTCCTACGAGCAGTACTTC
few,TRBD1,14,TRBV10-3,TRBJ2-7,CAISPATGSHEQYF,TGTGCCATCAGTCCGGCGACAGGGAGCCACGAGCAGTACTTC
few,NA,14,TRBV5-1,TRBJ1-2,CASSLAGQLYGYTF,TGCGCCAGCAGCTTGGCCGGACAGCTTTATGGCTACACCTTC
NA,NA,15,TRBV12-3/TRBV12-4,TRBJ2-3,CASSLFRDMPDTQYF,TGTGCCAGCAGTTTATTCAGGGACATGCCAGATACGCAGTATTTT
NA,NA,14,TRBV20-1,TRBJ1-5,CSAFPRGSGQPQHF,TGCAGTGCTTTTCCCAGGGGCTCAGGGCAGCCCCAGCATTTT
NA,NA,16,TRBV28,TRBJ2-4,CASSSPGRQGFNIQYF,TGTGCCAGCAGTTCCCCAGGGAGGCAGGGCTTCAACATTCAGTACTTC
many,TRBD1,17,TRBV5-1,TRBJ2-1,CASSWDRGPTSYNEQFF,TGCGCCAGCAGCTGGGACAGGGGGCCGACTTCCTACAATGAGCAGTTCTTC
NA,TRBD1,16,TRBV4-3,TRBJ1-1,CASSQRGQGGDTEAFF,TGCGCCAGCAGCCAGCGGGGACAGGGTGGGGACACTGAAGCTTTCTTT
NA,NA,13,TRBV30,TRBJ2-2,CAWAPANTGELFF,TGTGCCTGGGCGCCTGCCAACACCGGGGAGCTGTTTTTT
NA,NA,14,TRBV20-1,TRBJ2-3,CSAEKDLIADTQYF,TGCAGTGCTGAGAAAGACCTGATTGCAGATACGCAGTATTTT
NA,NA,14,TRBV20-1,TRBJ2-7,CSAGPETTSYEQYF,TGCAGTGCTGGCCCCGAGACAACCTCCTACGAGCAGTACTTC
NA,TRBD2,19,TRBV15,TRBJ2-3,CATSRDREGAGMRTDTQYF,TGTGCCACCAGCAGAGATCGGGAGGGCGCGGGGATGCGCACAGATACGCAGTATTTT
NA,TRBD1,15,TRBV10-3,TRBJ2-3,CAISPGQVNTDTQYF,TGTGCCATCAGCCCGGGACAGGTGAACACAGATACGCAGTATTTT
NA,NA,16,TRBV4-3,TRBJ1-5,CASSQDGQGYGQPQHF,TGCGCCAGCAGCCAAGATGGGCAGGGGTATGGGCAGCCCCAGCATTTT
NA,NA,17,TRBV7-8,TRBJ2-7,CASSLALVGKETYEQYF,TGTGCCAGCAGCTTAGCGCTGGTGGGGAAAGAGACCTACGAGCAGTACTTC
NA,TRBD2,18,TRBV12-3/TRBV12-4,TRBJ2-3,CASSLASWGGWSSDTQYF,TGTGCCAGCAGTTTAGCGTCCTGGGGGGGGTGGTCTTCAGATACGCAGTATTTT